This TCR beta chain was captured by sequencing in a study of blood T cell repertoires in COVID-19. In the study overall: Samples came from the United States, Italy and Spain, spanning acute and convalescent COVID-19. T cells, B-cell-depleted T cells, or PBMCs supplied cDNA or gDNA.

Study processing details: Reference gene primers were amplified, and this amplification served to estimate nucleated cell counts. Some clones are missing from TCRdb's copy, which holds only in-frame ones; the method was immunoSEQ multiplex PCR. D and trimming come from the DNA, and the V and J calls and clone size come from that table. The data show 100,000 to 150,000 clones, with roughly 90% seen just once and more than 2% held by the top ten. Germline values: CDR1 MRHNA, CDR2 SNTAGT. V was cut by 4 bases and J by 0 bases, with 6 bases left in between. The CDR3 is 13 residues long. The chain recombines TRBV6-4 with TRBJ1-1; D unclear. The material sequenced was peripheral blood. This clonotype originated in an older man with active COVID-19. The CDR3 DNA follows: TGTGCCAGCAGTGTGGAGATGAACACTGAAGCTTTCTTT. Protein: CASSVEMNTEAFF.